The 20 T cell receptor beta chains reported below all come from one sample, sequenced in a study of blood T cell repertoires in COVID-19. TCRdb keeps only in-frame clones here, not all; method: immunoSEQ multiplex PCR. The sample holds approximately 110,000 clones, roughly 84% seen once. The sample consisted of peripheral blood. These receptor sequences come from a woman in her 70s with acute or convalescent COVID-19.

The chain combines TRBV29-1 with TRBJ1-3; TRBD1 matches at 7 bases. V lost 0 bases and J lost 2; bases outside the gene matches: 16. Germline V gene data show CDR1 as SQVTM and CDR2 as ANQGSEA. The CDR3 totals 19 residues. The CDR3 protein is CSVEDLTGAEEAPGNTIYF. CDR3 nucleotides: TGCAGCGTTGAAGATCTTACAGGGGCGGAAGAAGCTCCTGGAAACACCATATATTTT.

The chain is built from TRBV6-6 and TRBJ2-1; 14 nucleotides line up with TRBD2. This CDR3 has 16 amino acids. J gave up 8 bases and V 5 bases, and 8 bases lay outside the gene matches. The germline gives CDR1 MNHNY, CDR2 SVGAGI (reference sequence). CDR3 in DNA: TGTGCCAGCAGTACCCCCGGGACTAGCGGGAGCGATGAGCAGTTCTTC. Translation gives CASSTPGTSGSDEQFF.

This chain connects TRBV11-2 to TRBJ2-5, with 7 bases lining up with TRBD2. Germline-derived CDR1 and CDR2 are SGHAT and FQNNGV. J gave up 3 bases and V 3 bases, and 13 bases lay outside the gene matches. CDR3 length: 17 amino acids. Here the CDR3 reads CASSFSSGTTREETQYF. Written as DNA, the CDR3 is TGTGCCAGCAGCTTTAGCTCCGGGACTACCCGTGAAGAGACCCAGTACTTC. The full variable domain, with the rest looked up from reference TRBV11-2 and TRBJ2-5, is EAGVAQSPRYKIIEKRQSVAFWCNPISGHATLYWYQQILGQGPKLLIQFQNNGVVDDSQLPKDRFSAERLKGVDSTLKIQPAKLEDSAVYLCASSFSSGTTREETQYFGPGTRLLVL.

CDR3 nucleotide sequence: TGTGCCAGTAGTCTCGGGATCGGCTATGGCTACACCTTC. Translating gives CASSLGIGYGYTF. The gene calls are TRBV19 and TRBJ1-2, with no clear D. The CDR3 contains 13 residues. The V gene lost 5 bases and the J gene lost 4 bases, with 11 bases spanning the gap. Germline V gene sequence: CDR1 LNHDA, CDR2 SQIVND (reference sequence).

The chain has TRBV19 and TRBJ2-1; TRBD2 is a possible D gene (6 bases). Germline assignment: CDR1 LNHDA and CDR2 SQIVND (reference sequence). The CDR3 is made up of 17 amino acids. Trimming took off 5 bases at V and 2 bases at J, with 19 bases between the two ends. DNA for the CDR3: TGTGCCAGTAGTCCCTCGGGGGTAGGTCCGGCCTACAATGAGCAGTTCTTC. Residues: CASSPSGVGPAYNEQFF. The entire variable domain, with the rest obtained from reference TRBV19 and TRBJ2-1, is as follows: DGGITQSPKYLFRKEGQNVTLSCEQNLNHDAMYWYRQDPGQGLRLIYYSQIVNDFQKGDIAEGYSVSREKKESFPLTVTSAQKNPTAFYLCASSPSGVGPAYNEQFFGPGTRLTVL.

This clone has only one observation. The chain employs TRBV24-1 and TRBJ2-1; a possible D gene is TRBD2 (6 bases). The CDR3 has 16 amino acids. The V and J ends lost 5 bases and 5 bases respectively, with 18 bases between them. Germline V lookup: CDR1 KGHDR, CDR2 SFDVKD. The CDR3, as DNA: TGTGCCACCAGTGGGCGGGACGGGAGTTACCACAATGAGCAGTTCTTC. This sequence encodes CATSGRDGSYHNEQFF.

The chain couples TRBV5-6 to TRBJ1-3, with D unresolved. Germline V gene lookup returns CDR1 SGHDT and CDR2 YYEEEE. V was pared by 1 base and J by 0 bases, with 14 bases between. The CDR3 is 17 amino acids. Here the CDR3 DNA reads TGTGCCAGCAGCTTGAGTCACATTTGGAGCTCTGGAAACACCATATATTTT. Protein sequence: CASSLSHIWSSGNTIYF.

This clone was counted a single time. This chain joins TRBV2 and TRBJ2-2, with no clear D. The CDR3 length is 14 residues. Trimming pared 11 bases from V and 2 bases from J, leaving 15 bases between. Germline V gives CDR1 SNHLY, CDR2 FYNNEI. The chain's CDR3 is CACSGSYNTGELFF. CDR3 DNA: TGTGCCTGCTCCGGGTCCTACAACACCGGGGAGCTGTTTTTT.

The rearrangement links TRBV29-1 to TRBJ2-1; TRBD2 matches at 10 bases. The V segment lost 6 bases and the J segment 5 bases; nucleotides outside the gene matches: 10. CDR3 size: 15 residues. Germline V gives CDR1 SQVTM, CDR2 ANQGSEA. In DNA, the CDR3 is TGCAGCGTCCCCCGGGGTAGCGGGGGGAACAATGAGCAGTTCTTC. It translates to CSVPRGSGGNNEQFF.

This clone was picked up a small number of times. For the CDR3, the DNA is TGTGCCAGTAGTATAGAAGGGACAGGGGTTGGAAAACTGTTTTTT. Its protein product is CASSIEGTGVGKLFF. The chain has TRBV19 and TRBJ1-4, with TRBD1 matching 10 bases. Germline V CDR1 and CDR2: LNHDA, SQIVND (reference sequence). The CDR3 has 15 residues. The J segment lost 10 bases and the V segment lost 0 bases, leaving 5 bases of the junction unmatched.

V is TRBV25-1 and J is TRBJ1-3; a weak D match, TRBD1 (5 bases). Trimming stripped 3 bases from V and 0 bases from J, with 12 bases between. CDR1 and CDR2 (germline): MGHDK, SYGVNS. The CDR3 consists of 16 residues. CDR3 DNA: TGTGCCAGCAGTGATCGGGGGAGGATCTCTGGAAACACCATATATTTT. Translating gives CASSDRGRISGNTIYF.

This chain connects TRBV6-5 to TRBJ1-4; no firm D call. V was cut by 5 bases and J by 0 bases, with 7 bases left in between. Per germline, CDR1 MNHEY and CDR2 SVGAGI. The CDR3 totals 14 residues. This CDR3 is CASSISATNEKLFF. The CDR3, as DNA: TGTGCCAGCAGTATCAGTGCAACTAATGAAAAACTGTTTTTT.

The chain joins TRBV3-1 (or the pseudogene TRBV3-2) to TRBJ2-7; 10 bases align to TRBD2. Germline values: CDR1 LGHDT, CDR2 YNNKEL (reference sequence). V trimming: 4 bases; J trimming: 0 bases; junction bases outside the gene matches: 9. The CDR3 extends over 17 amino acids. CDR3 residues: CASSPLTSGLSSYEQYF. The CDR3 DNA is TGTGCCAGCAGCCCCCTGACTAGCGGGCTTAGCTCCTACGAGCAGTACTTC.

The chain employs TRBV2 and TRBJ1-2, with a weak D call TRBD1 (6 bases). Germline CDR1 SNHLY, CDR2 FYNNEI. The CDR3 length is 15 residues. The V end lost 6 bases, the J end lost 4 bases, and 18 bases lay between the germline ends. The CDR3 here is CASRTGTTGPYGYTF. The CDR3 DNA reads TGTGCCAGCAGAACCGGGACAACCGGGCCCTATGGCTACACCTTC.

This chain uses TRBV30 with TRBJ2-2; D gene ambiguous. V was shortened by 4 bases and J by 5 bases, with 11 bases between the two germline ends. The CDR3 is 13 residues long. Germline CDR1 reads GTSNPN; CDR2 reads SVGIG (reference sequence). CDR3 sequence: CAWTTVPTGELFF. Written as DNA, the CDR3 is TGTGCCTGGACCACAGTCCCTACCGGGGAGCTGTTTTTT.

As concerns this clone: Additional DNA sequences in this sample encode the identical CDR3. V usage is TRBV5-1 and J usage is TRBJ1-1; the match to TRBD1 covers 10 bases. V dropped 4 bases and J dropped 4; count of bases not matched to a gene: 4. The CDR3 has 14 amino acids. Germline V gene data show CDR1 as SGHRS and CDR2 as YFSETQ. DNA of the CDR3: TGCGCCAGCAGCACGACAGGGGGCGGCACTGAAGCTTTCTTT. This encodes CASSTTGGGTEAFF.

The V gene is TRBV28, the J gene TRBJ2-7, with a tentative D call TRBD2 (5 bases). Germline V gene sequence: CDR1 MDHEN, CDR2 SYDVKM. This CDR3 region has 13 residues. Trimming pared 3 bases from V and 3 bases from J, leaving 9 bases between. This CDR3 is CASSLAGLYEQYF. The CDR3 DNA follows: TGTGCCAGCAGTTTGGCAGGACTCTACGAGCAGTACTTC.

The V gene is TRBV5-1, the J gene TRBJ2-3; 9 nucleotides match TRBD2. Germline values: CDR1 SGHRS, CDR2 YFSETQ. V trimming: 4 bases; J trimming: 0 bases; junction bases outside the gene matches: 6. This CDR3 contains 16 residues. CDR3 DNA sequence: TGCGCCAGCAGCCCCGGGACTAGCACGAGCACAGATACGCAGTATTTT. This codes for CASSPGTSTSTDTQYF.

This chain connects TRBV15 to TRBJ1-3; 7 bases map to TRBD1. Losses at the gene ends were 5 bases for V and 3 bases for J; bases not matched to a gene: 7. Looked up from germline, CDR1 is LNHNV and CDR2 is YYDKDF (reference sequence). The CDR3 loop spans 15 amino acids. CDR3: CATSQDRSDGNTIYF. CDR3 in DNA: TGTGCCACCAGCCAGGACAGGTCTGATGGAAACACCATATATTTT.

The V call is TRBV5-1, the J call TRBJ2-5, with TRBD2 matching 7 bases. With 5 bases clipped from V and 4 bases from J, the junction kept 11 bases outside the gene matches. Germline CDR1 and CDR2: SGHRS and YFSETQ. The CDR3 length is 15 residues. CDR3: CASRRGSGVGETQYF. CDR3 DNA sequence: TGCGCCAGCAGACGGGGGAGCGGGGTCGGAGAGACCCAGTACTTC.